The clone carrying this TCR beta chain was observed many times. Unique molecular identifiers were incorporated when the TCRbeta library was constructed. TCRdb reprocessed the PCR reads with MiXCR, giving one entry per CDR3 protein. This sample has 100,000 to 150,000 distinct CDR3 sequences, with 23% found just once. These data originate in a study of T-cell reconstitution after alpha-beta-depleted transplantation in children. From germline, CDR1 is WSHSY and CDR2 SAAADI. The CDR3 covers 17 residues. The V gene lost 4 bases and the J gene lost 0 bases, with 18 bases spanning the gap. The rearrangement uses TRBV10-2 and TRBJ2-5; D may be TRBD2 (6 bases). The receptor was derived from a male patient under 10 years old who had a stem cell transplant for chronic granulomatous disease, so the T cells may come from the graft donor. The sequencing used PBMCs, mostly from graft donor cells, collected 180 days after TCRalphabeta/CD19-depleted stem cell transplant. CDR3 region: CASSAAGIVLYQETQYF. For the CDR3, the DNA is TGCGCCAGCAGTGCCGCGGGAATAGTCCTGTACCAAGAGACCCAGTACTTC.